The 8 T cell receptor beta chains below all came from one sample that was sequenced in a study of cytomegalovirus exposure and HLA in healthy donors. The PCR ran on 60 Vbeta and 13 Jbeta primers. Sequencing used immunoSEQ multiplex PCR; TCRdb keeps in-frame clones, though not all of them. Of about 130,000 clones detected, approximately 70% appear once; the ten largest clones hold approximately 1.6%. What was sequenced was PBMCs. All receptors come from a human donor in good health.

The rearrangement links TRBV19 to TRBJ2-7; possible D gene TRBD1, 6 bases. V was cut by 10 bases and J by 1 base, with 17 bases left in between. The length of the CDR3 is 14 residues. Germline CDR1 and CDR2: LNHDA and SQIVND (reference sequence). The CDR3 DNA is TGTGCCACCACGAGGGGGAGAGGGTCCTACGAGCAGTACTTC. Its translation: CATTRGRGSYEQYF.

This chain uses TRBV27 with TRBJ2-7, with D possibly being TRBD1 (6 bases). Trimming took off 8 bases at V and 2 bases at J, with 13 bases between the two ends. This CDR3 spans 13 amino acids. Germline-derived CDR1 and CDR2 are MNHEY and SMNVEV (reference sequence). CDR3: CASSRQEPYEQYF. CDR3 nucleotide sequence: TGTGCCAGCTCGAGACAGGAGCCCTACGAGCAGTACTTC.

The J gene is TRBJ1-1, the V gene TRBV9; a weak D match, TRBD1 (5 bases). Germline CDR1 is SGDLS and CDR2 is YYNGEE. There are 16 residues in the CDR3. V lost 0 bases, J lost 2 bases, and 14 bases lay in between. CDR3: CASSVDMGQSNTEAFF. The CDR3 DNA sequence: TGTGCCAGCAGCGTAGATATGGGGCAGAGCAACACTGAAGCTTTCTTT.

This CDR3 reads CASSLFGGTSGRGDTQYF. The CDR3, as DNA: TGCGCCAGCAGCTTGTTCGGCGGGACTAGCGGGAGGGGGGATACGCAGTATTTT. This rearrangement joins TRBV5-1 to TRBJ2-3, with 16 bases lining up with TRBD2. V gave up 1 base and J gave up 6 bases; unmatched junction bases: 8. The CDR3 is 18 residues long. Germline V gene sequence: CDR1 SGHRS, CDR2 YFSETQ.

The chain links TRBV12-5 to TRBJ2-1; 14 bases match TRBD2. The trim removed 3 bases at V and 9 bases at J, leaving 7 bases unmatched. Germline values: CDR1 LGHNT, CDR2 FRNRAP. CDR3 length: 16 residues. The CDR3 DNA sequence: TGTGCTAGTGGTTTCACCGGGACTAGCGGGAGTGGTGAGCAGTTCTTC. It is translated as CASGFTGTSGSGEQFF.

The gene calls are TRBV10-3 and TRBJ2-1; D not resolved. The CDR3 spans 13 residues. Germline assignment: CDR1 ENHRY and CDR2 SYGVKD. The V end lost 0 bases, the J end lost 5 bases, and 5 bases lay between the germline ends. CDR3 sequence: CAISESRDNEQFF. The DNA for the CDR3 is TGTGCCATCAGTGAGTCAAGAGACAATGAGCAGTTCTTC.

The V gene is TRBV15, the J gene TRBJ2-7, with D uncertain. This CDR3 region has 17 residues. Trimming took off 0 bases at V and 5 bases at J, with 20 bases between the two ends. CDR1 is LNHNV, CDR2 YYDKDF, per germline (reference sequence). The DNA of the CDR3 is TGTGCCACCAGCAGAGATTCGTTGACTCCACGCCCCCACGAGCAGTACTTC. Translating gives CATSRDSLTPRPHEQYF.

The J gene is TRBJ1-3, the V gene TRBV9; the D gene is possibly TRBD1 (5 bases). The CDR3 has 16 amino acids. Germline V gene lookup returns CDR1 SGDLS and CDR2 YYNGEE. The V end was cut by 4 bases, the J end by 0 bases, with 14 bases between. The CDR3 DNA reads TGTGCCAGCAGCCCACGACAGCAGAGCTCTGGAAACACCATATATTTT. As protein: CASSPRQQSSGNTIYF.